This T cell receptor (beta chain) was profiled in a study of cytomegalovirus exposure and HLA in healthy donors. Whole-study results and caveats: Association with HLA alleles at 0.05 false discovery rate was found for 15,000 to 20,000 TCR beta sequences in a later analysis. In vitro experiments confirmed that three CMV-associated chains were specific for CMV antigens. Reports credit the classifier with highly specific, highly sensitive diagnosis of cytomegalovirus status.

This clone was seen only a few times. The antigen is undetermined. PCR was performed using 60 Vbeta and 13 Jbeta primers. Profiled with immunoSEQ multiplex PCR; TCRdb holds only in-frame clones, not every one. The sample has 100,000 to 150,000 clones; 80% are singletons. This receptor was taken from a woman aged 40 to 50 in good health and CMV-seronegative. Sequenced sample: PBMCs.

The DNA for the CDR3 is TGTGCTAGTGGAGTCGGGACAGGGGGCATTTCCGGCAATGAGCAGTTCTTC. Its translation is CASGVGTGGISGNEQFF. This rearrangement joins TRBV12-5 to TRBJ2-1; 12 bases match TRBD1. The CDR3 covers 17 residues. V shed 6 bases and J 6 bases; nucleotides not matched to a gene: 12. CDR1 is LGHNT, CDR2 FRNRAP, per germline.